This TCR beta chain was obtained from a study of blood T cell repertoires in COVID-19. Study information: The United States, Italy and Spain supplied acute and convalescent COVID-19 samples.

The assay was immunoSEQ multiplex PCR, and TCRdb's table has in-frame clones only and misses some. The sample includes about 73,000 clones, roughly nine tenths of them seen just once. CDR1 and CDR2 from the germline V gene are KGHSH and LQKENI. The CDR3 is 16 residues long. The junction had 6 bases not matched to a gene; V was cut back by 2 bases and J by 2 bases. This clonotype originated in an elderly man with acute or convalescent COVID-19. What was sequenced was peripheral blood. The V call is TRBV18, the J call TRBJ2-7; 10 bases fit TRBD1. The CDR3 nucleotides read TGTGCCAGCTCACCAGTACCGGGACAGGGGCCCTACGAGCAGTACTTC. This encodes CASSPVPGQGPYEQYF.